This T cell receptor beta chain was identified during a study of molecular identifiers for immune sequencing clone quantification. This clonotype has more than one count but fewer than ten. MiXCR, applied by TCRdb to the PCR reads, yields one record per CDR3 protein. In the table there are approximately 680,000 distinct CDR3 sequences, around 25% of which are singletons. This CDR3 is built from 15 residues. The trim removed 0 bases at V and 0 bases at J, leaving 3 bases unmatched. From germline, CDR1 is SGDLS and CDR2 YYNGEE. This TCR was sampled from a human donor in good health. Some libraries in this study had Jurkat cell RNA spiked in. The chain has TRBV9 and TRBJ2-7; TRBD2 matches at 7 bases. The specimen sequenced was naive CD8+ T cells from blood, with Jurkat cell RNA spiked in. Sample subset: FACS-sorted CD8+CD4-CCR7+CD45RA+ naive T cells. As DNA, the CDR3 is TGTGCCAGCAGCGTAGGGCGGGAGCACTCCTACGAGCAGTACTTC. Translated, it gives CASSVGREHSYEQYF. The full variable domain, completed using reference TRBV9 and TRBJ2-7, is DSGVTQTPKHLITATGQRVTLRCSPRSGDLSVYWYQQSLDQGLQFLIQYYNGEERAKGNILERFSAQQFPDLHSELNLSSLELGDSALYFCASSVGREHSYEQYFGPGTRLTVT.